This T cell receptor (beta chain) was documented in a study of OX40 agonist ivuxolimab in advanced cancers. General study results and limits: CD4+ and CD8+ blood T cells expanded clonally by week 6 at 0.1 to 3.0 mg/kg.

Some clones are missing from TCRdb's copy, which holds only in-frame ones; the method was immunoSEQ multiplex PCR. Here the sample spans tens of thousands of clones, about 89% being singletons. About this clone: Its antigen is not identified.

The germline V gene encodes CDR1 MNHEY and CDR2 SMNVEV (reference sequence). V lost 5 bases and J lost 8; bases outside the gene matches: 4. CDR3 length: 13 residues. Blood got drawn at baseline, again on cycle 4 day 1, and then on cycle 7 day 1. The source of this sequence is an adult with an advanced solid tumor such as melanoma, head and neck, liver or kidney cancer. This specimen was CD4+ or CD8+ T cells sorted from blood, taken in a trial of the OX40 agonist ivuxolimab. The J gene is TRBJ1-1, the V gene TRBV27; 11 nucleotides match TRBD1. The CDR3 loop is CASSTRTGGEAFF. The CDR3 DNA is TGTGCCAGCAGTACCCGGACAGGGGGCGAAGCTTTCTTT.